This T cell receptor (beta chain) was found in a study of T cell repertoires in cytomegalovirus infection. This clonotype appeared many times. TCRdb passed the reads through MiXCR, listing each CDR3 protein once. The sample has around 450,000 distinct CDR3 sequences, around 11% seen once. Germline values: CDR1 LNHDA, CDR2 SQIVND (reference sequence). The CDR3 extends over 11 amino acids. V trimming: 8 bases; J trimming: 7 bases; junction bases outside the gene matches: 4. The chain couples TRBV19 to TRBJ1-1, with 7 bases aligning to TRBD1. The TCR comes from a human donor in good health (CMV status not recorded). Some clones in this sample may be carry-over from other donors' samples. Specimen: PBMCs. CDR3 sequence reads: CASFDRDEAFF. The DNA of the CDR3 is TGTGCCAGTTTCGACAGGGATGAAGCTTTCTTT.